This T cell receptor (beta chain) was obtained from a study of T-cell reconstitution after alpha-beta-depleted transplantation in children. The CDR3 is 11 amino acids. Trimming took 1 base from V and 16 from J, leaving 8 bases between them. The table lists this clonotype with a few counts. Preparation of the TCRbeta library involved a method that used unique molecular identifiers. Via MiXCR, TCRdb re-called the PCR reads, giving one row per CDR3 protein. The sample carries roughly 610,000 distinct CDR3 sequences, about 10% recorded once. The J gene is TRBJ1-6, the V gene TRBV12-3 or TRBV12-4, with D unresolved. The clonotype was recovered from a human donor who donated a stem cell graft to a child with acute myeloid leukemia. Here the sequenced sample was PBMCs from the stem cell graft donor, taken from the stem cell graft. CDR3 in amino acids: CASSLGAWLHF. Written as DNA, the CDR3 is TGTGCCAGCAGTTTAGGAGCCTGGCTCCACTTT.